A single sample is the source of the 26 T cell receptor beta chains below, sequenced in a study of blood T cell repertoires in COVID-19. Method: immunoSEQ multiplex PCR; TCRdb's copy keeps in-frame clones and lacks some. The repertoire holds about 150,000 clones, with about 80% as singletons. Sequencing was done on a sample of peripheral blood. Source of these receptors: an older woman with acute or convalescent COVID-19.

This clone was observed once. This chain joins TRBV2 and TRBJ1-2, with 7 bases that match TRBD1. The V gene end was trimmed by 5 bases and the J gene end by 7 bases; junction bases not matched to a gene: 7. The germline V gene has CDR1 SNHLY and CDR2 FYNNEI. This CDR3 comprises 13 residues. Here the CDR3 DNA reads TGTGCCAGCAGTCCACAGGGGATTAGTGGCTACACCTTC. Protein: CASSPQGISGYTF.

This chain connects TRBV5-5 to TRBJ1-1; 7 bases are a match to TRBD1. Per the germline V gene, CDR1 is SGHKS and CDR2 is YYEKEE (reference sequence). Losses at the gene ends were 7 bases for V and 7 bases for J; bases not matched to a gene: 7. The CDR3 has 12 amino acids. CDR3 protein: CASARRGIEAFF. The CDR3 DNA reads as TGTGCCAGCGCGCGCAGGGGGATTGAAGCTTTCTTT.

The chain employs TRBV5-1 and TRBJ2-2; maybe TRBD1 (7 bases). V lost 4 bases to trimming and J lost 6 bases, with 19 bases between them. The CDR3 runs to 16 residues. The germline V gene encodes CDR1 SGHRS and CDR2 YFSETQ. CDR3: CASSLPGGTAAGELFF. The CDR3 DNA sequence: TGCGCCAGCAGCCTCCCAGGAGGGACAGCGGCCGGGGAGCTGTTTTTT. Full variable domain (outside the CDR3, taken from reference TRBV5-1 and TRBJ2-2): KAGVTQTPRYLIKTRGQQVTLSCSPISGHRSVSWYQQTPGQGLQFLFEYFSETQRNKGNFPGRFSGRQFSNSRSEMNVSTLELGDSALYLCASSLPGGTAAGELFFGEGSRLTVL.

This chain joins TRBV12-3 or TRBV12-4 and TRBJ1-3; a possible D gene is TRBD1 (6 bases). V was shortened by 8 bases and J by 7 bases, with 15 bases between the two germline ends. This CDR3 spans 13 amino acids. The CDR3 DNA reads TGTGCCAGCCTACCAGGGGCAGCGAACACCATATATTTT. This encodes CASLPGAANTIYF.

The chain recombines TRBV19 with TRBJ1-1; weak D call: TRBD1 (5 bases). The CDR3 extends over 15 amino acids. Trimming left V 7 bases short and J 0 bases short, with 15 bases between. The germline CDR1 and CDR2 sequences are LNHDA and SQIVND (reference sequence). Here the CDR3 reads CASTGGYRLNTEAFF. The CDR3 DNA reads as TGTGCCAGTACCGGGGGTTACCGTTTGAACACTGAAGCTTTCTTT.

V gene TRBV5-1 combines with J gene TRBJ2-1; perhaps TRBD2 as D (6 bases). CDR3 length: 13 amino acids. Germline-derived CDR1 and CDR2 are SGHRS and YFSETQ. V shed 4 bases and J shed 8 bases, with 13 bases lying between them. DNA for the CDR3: TGCGCCAGCAGCGTTACTAGCATCGATGAGCAGTTCTTC. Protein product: CASSVTSIDEQFF.

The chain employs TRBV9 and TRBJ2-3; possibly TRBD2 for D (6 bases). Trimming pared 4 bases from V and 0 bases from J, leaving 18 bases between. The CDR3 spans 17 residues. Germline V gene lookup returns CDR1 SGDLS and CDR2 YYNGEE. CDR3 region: CASSSLGVAVSTDTQYF. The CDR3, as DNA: TGTGCCAGCAGCTCCCTTGGGGTAGCGGTTAGCACAGATACGCAGTATTTT.

CDR3 in amino acids: CASRRTGVYNEQFF. Written as DNA, the CDR3 is TGTGCCAGCAGACGGACAGGGGTGTACAATGAGCAGTTCTTC. The chain carries TRBV2 and TRBJ2-1, with 9 bases lining up with TRBD1. The ends lost 6 bases at V and 4 bases at J; junction bases unmatched: 4. Germline V gives CDR1 SNHLY, CDR2 FYNNEI. The CDR3 spans 14 residues.

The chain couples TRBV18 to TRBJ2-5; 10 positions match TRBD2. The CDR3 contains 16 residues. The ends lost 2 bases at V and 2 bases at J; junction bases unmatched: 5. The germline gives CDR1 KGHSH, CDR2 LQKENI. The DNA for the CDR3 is TGTGCCAGCTCACCAATGCTAGCGGGGGCTCAAGAGACCCAGTACTTC. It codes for CASSPMLAGAQETQYF.

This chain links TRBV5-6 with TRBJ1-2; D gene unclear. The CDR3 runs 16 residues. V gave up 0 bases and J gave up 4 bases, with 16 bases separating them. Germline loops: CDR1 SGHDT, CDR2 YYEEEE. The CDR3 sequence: CASSLERWEGLYGYTF. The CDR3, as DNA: TGTGCCAGCAGCTTGGAGAGGTGGGAAGGACTCTATGGCTACACCTTC.

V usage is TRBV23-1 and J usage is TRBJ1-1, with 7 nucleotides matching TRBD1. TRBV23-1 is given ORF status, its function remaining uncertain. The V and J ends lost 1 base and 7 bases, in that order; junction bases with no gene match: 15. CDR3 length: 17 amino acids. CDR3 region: CASSQWVRTGIRIEAFF. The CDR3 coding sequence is TGCGCCAGCAGTCAATGGGTACGGACAGGCATTCGTATTGAAGCTTTCTTT.

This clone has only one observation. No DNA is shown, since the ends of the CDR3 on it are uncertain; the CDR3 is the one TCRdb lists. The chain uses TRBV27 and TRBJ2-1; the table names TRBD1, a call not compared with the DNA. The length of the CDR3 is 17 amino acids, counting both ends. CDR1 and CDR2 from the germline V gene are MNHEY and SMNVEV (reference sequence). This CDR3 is CASSSSRRDRAYNEQFF.

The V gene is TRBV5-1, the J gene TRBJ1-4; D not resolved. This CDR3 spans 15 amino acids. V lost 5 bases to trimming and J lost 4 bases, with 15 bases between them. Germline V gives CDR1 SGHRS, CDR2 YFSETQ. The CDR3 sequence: CASRETGSDNEKLFF. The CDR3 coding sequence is TGCGCCAGCAGGGAAACCGGGTCCGATAATGAAAAACTGTTTTTT.

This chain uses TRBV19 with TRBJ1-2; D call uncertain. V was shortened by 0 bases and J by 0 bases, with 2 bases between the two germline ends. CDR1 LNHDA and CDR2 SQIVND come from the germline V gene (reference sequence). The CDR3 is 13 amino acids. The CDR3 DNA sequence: TGTGCCAGTAGTATAGATACTAACTATGGCTACACCTTC. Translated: CASSIDTNYGYTF.

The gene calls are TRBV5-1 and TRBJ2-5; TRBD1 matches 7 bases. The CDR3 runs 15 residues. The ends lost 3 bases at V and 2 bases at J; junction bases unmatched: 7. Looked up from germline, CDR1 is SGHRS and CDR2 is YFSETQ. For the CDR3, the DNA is TGCGCCAGCAGCTCCCGATGGACAGGACAAGAGACCCAGTACTTC. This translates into CASSSRWTGQETQYF.

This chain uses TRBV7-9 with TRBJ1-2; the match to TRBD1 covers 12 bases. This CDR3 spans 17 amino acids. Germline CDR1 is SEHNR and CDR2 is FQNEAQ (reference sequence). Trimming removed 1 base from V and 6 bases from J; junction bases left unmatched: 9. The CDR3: CASSLVGTGGAGDGYTF. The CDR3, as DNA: TGTGCCAGCAGCTTAGTGGGGACAGGGGGCGCGGGAGATGGCTACACCTTC. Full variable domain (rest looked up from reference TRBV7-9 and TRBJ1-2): DTGVSQNPRHKITKRGQNVTFRCDPISEHNRLYWYRQTLGQGPEFLTYFQNEAQLEKSRLLSDRFSAERPKGSFSTLEIQRTEQGDSAMYLCASSLVGTGGAGDGYTFGSGTRLTVV.

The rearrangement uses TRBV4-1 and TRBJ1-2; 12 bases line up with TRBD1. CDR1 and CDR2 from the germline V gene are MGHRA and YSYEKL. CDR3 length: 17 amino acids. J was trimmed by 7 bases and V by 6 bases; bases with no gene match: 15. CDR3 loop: CASSKLSGTGGAVGYTF. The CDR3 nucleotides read TGCGCCAGCAGTAAACTTTCCGGGACAGGGGGCGCGGTTGGCTACACCTTC.

CDR3 coding DNA: TGTGCCAGCTCACCAATCCACAGGAACACTGAAGCTTTCTTT. Translating gives CASSPIHRNTEAFF. This rearrangement joins TRBV18 to TRBJ1-1; D gene unclear. Germline V gene lookup returns CDR1 KGHSH and CDR2 LQKENI. The CDR3 loop spans 14 amino acids. V was pared by 2 bases and J by 1 base, with 8 bases between.

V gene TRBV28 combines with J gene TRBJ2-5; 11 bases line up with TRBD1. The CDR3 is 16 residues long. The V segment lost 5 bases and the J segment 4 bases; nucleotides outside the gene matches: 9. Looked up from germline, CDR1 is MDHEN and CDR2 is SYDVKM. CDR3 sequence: CASSPGTGGGRETQYF. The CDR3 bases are TGTGCCAGCAGTCCCGGGACAGGGGGAGGGAGAGAGACCCAGTACTTC. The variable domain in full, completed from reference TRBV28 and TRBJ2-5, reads DVKVTQSSRYLVKRTGEKVFLECVQDMDHENMFWYRQDPGLGLRLIYFSYDVKMKEKGDIPEGYSVSREKKERFSLILESASTNQTSMYLCASSPGTGGGRETQYFGPGTRLLVL.

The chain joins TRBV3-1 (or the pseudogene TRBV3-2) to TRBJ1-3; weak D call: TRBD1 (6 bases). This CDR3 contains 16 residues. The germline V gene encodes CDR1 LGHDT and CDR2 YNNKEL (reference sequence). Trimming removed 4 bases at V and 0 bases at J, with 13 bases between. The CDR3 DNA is TGTGCCAGCAGCCCCGGGGGGGGCACCTCTGGAAACACCATATATTTT. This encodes CASSPGGGTSGNTIYF.

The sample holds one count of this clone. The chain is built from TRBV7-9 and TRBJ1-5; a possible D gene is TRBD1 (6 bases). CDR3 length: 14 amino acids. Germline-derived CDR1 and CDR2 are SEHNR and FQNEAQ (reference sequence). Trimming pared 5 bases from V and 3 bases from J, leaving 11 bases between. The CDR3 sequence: CASSQDSFNQPQHF. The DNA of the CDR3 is TGTGCCAGCAGCCAGGACAGCTTCAATCAGCCCCAGCATTTT. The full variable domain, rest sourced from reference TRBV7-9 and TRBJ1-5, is DTGVSQNPRHKITKRGQNVTFRCDPISEHNRLYWYRQTLGQGPEFLTYFQNEAQLEKSRLLSDRFSAERPKGSFSTLEIQRTEQGDSAMYLCASSQDSFNQPQHFGDGTRLSIL.

The CDR3 bases are TGTGCCAGCAGCCAAGGGGAATTGGCCGGGGAGCTGTTTTTT. Its protein is CASSQGELAGELFF. The chain links TRBV7-2 to TRBJ2-2, with D tentatively TRBD1 (5 bases). The V end was cut by 5 bases, the J end by 6 bases, with 13 bases between. Per the germline V gene, CDR1 is SGHTA and CDR2 is FQGNSA. This CDR3 has 14 residues.

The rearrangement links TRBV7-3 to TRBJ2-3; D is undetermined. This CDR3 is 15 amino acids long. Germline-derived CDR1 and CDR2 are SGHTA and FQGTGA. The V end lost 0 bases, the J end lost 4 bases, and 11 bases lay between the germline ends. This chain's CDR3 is CASSLTPRRADTQYF. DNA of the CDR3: TGTGCCAGCAGCTTAACCCCTCGCCGGGCAGATACGCAGTATTTT.

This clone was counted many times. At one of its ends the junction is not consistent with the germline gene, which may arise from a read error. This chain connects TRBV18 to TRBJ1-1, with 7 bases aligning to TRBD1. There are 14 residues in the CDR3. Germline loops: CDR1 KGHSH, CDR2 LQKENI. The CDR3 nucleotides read TGTGCCAGCTCGCCACAGGGGCAGAACACTGAAGCTTTCTTT. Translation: CASSPQGQNTEAFF. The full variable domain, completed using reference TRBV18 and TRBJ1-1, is NAGVMQNPRHLVRRRGQEARLRCSPMKGHSHVYWYRQLPEEGLKFMVYLQKENIIDESGMPKERFSAEFPKEGPSILRIQQVVRGDSAAYFCASSPQGQNTEAFFGQGTRLTVV.

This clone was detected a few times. Here the CDR3 DNA reads TGTGCCAGCAGTCCCACGCACAGGGCTGAAGCTTTCTTT. Translating gives CASSPTHRAEAFF. The chain employs TRBV28 and TRBJ1-1; a possible D gene is TRBD1 (6 bases). Trimming stripped 5 bases from V and 6 bases from J, with 13 bases between. This CDR3 region has 13 residues. CDR1 is MDHEN, CDR2 SYDVKM, per germline.

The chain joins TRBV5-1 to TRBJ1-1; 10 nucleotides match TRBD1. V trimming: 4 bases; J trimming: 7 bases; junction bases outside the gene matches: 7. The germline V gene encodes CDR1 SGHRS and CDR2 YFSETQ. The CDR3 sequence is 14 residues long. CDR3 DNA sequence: TGCGCCAGCAGCCTACGGACAGGGGGTAATGAAGCTTTCTTT. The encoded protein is CASSLRTGGNEAFF.